One and the same sample provided the 29 T cell receptor beta chains below, sequenced in a study of T cells expressing NK-cell markers. TCRdb re-called the 5' RACE reads, yielding one record per CDR3 amino acid sequence without DNA. The sample shows approximately 440,000 distinct CDR3 sequences, and almost 1.5% sits with its ten largest clones. Material for sequencing was blood T cells: a sorted CD56 or NKG2C T cell subset, CD4+ or CD8+ T cells, or bulk PBMC T cells (not recorded which). Every receptor here comes from a woman between 50 and 59 years old in good health.

The CDR3 loop reads CASSQELQGPDTQYF. This rearrangement joins TRBV4-1 to TRBJ2-3; TCRdb's D gene call, TRBD1, goes unchecked for lack of DNA. CDR1 MGHRA and CDR2 YSYEKL come from the germline V gene. This CDR3 is built from 15 residues.

The V and J genes are TRBV5-1 and TRBJ2-1; lacking DNA, the TRBD1 call made by TCRdb goes unchecked. From germline, CDR1 is SGHRS and CDR2 YFSETQ. CDR3 length: 15 residues. The CDR3 protein is CASRAGTATYNEQFF.

This chain joins TRBV20-1 and TRBJ1-3. The CDR3 loop spans 16 amino acids. The germline CDR1 and CDR2 sequences are DFQATT and SNEGSKA (reference sequence). This chain's CDR3 is CSARDIEGRSGNTIYF.

The V call is TRBV11-2, the J call TRBJ2-7; with no DNA, the TCRdb D assignment of TRBD1 cannot be verified. CDR1 SGHAT and CDR2 FQNNGV come from the germline V gene. CDR3 length equals 15 residues. CDR3 protein: CASSFTEDRVYEQYF. The full variable domain, completed using reference TRBV11-2 and TRBJ2-7, is EAGVAQSPRYKIIEKRQSVAFWCNPISGHATLYWYQQILGQGPKLLIQFQNNGVVDDSQLPKDRFSAERLKGVDSTLKIQPAKLEDSAVYLCASSFTEDRVYEQYFGPGTRLTVT.

The chain is built from TRBV5-1 and TRBJ2-2; there is no DNA to check the TCRdb D call of TRBD1. The CDR3 extends over 14 amino acids. Germline V gene data show CDR1 as SGHRS and CDR2 as YFSETQ. This chain's CDR3 is CASTLTGVTGELFF. The full variable domain, completed using reference TRBV5-1 and TRBJ2-2, is KAGVTQTPRYLIKTRGQQVTLSCSPISGHRSVSWYQQTPGQGLQFLFEYFSETQRNKGNFPGRFSGRQFSNSRSEMNVSTLELGDSALYLCASTLTGVTGELFFGEGSRLTVL.

The chain joins TRBV6-5 to TRBJ2-6; TCRdb lists TRBD1, though no DNA is available to test this call. Germline loops: CDR1 MNHEY, CDR2 SVGAGI. The CDR3 has 17 amino acids. The CDR3 region is CASSLTGKDSGANVLTF.

The V and J genes are TRBV10-3 and TRBJ2-2. This CDR3 is built from 13 residues. In germline, CDR1 is ENHRY, CDR2 SYGVKD. The CDR3: CAASITPDLELFF.

The genes are TRBV12-3 or TRBV12-4 and TRBJ2-1; TCRdb picks TRBD1, but there is no DNA to check that call. The CDR3 totals 16 residues. This chain's CDR3 is CASSTYPGQSVNEQFF.

The chain uses TRBV20-1 and TRBJ1-2; TCRdb returns TRBD1, unconfirmable since there is no DNA. The CDR3 is 12 residues long. Germline CDR1 and CDR2: DFQATT and SNEGSKA (reference sequence). The CDR3: CSAQSRGYGYTF.

The chain links TRBV7-2 to TRBJ2-5; TCRdb outputs TRBD2, but without DNA this stays unchecked. The CDR3 loop spans 16 amino acids. From germline, CDR1 is SGHTA and CDR2 FQGNSA. CDR3 in amino acids: CASSRALGLAVETQYF.

The CDR3 loop reads CSGQEFWTEAFF. The chain carries TRBV29-1 and TRBJ1-1; without DNA, the TCRdb call of TRBD1 cannot be checked. The CDR3 totals 12 residues. The germline CDR1 and CDR2 sequences are SQVTM and ANQGSEA. Filled out from reference TRBV29-1 and TRBJ1-1, the complete variable domain reads SAVISQKPSRDICQRGTSLTIQCQVDSQVTMMFWYRQQPGQSLTLIATANQGSEATYESGFVIDKFPISRPNLTFSTLTVSNMSPEDSSIYLCSGQEFWTEAFFGQGTRLTVV.

The chain couples TRBV7-9 to TRBJ1-1; TCRdb reports TRBD1, a call that lacks DNA to check it against. Per germline, CDR1 SEHNR and CDR2 FQNEAQ (reference sequence). This CDR3 contains 17 residues. Here the CDR3 reads CASSIFGQGRKNTEAFF.

This chain joins TRBV4-1 and TRBJ2-1; TCRdb calls TRBD2, which cannot be checked without DNA. Germline V gene sequence: CDR1 MGHRA, CDR2 YSYEKL. The CDR3 has 18 amino acids. This CDR3 is CASSKVGTSARGVNEQFF.

This sequence joins TRBV29-1 and TRBJ2-1. CDR3 length equals 12 residues. Germline V CDR1 and CDR2: SQVTM, ANQGSEA. The CDR3 sequence: CSVAFIGNEQFF.

The chain couples TRBV5-1 to TRBJ1-2. CDR1 is SGHRS and CDR2 is YFSETQ in the germline V gene. The CDR3 has 15 residues. The CDR3 is CASSLSSGGAYGYTF.

V and J are TRBV6-1 and TRBJ2-3; TCRdb's D gene call, TRBD1, goes unchecked for lack of DNA. Germline assignment: CDR1 MNHNS and CDR2 SASEGT. This CDR3 region has 17 residues. The CDR3 spells CASSFHLTRQGTDTQYF.

V and J are TRBV15 and TRBJ2-1. Germline V gene data show CDR1 as LNHNV and CDR2 as YYDKDF (reference sequence). The CDR3 contains 13 residues. The CDR3 region is CATSRGTINEQFF.

V is TRBV24-1 and J is TRBJ2-1; with no DNA, the TCRdb D assignment of TRBD1 cannot be verified. The germline V gene encodes CDR1 KGHDR and CDR2 SFDVKD. The CDR3 consists of 17 residues. CDR3: CATSDPRTRDDYNEQFF.

The J gene is TRBJ2-5, the V gene TRBV12-3 or TRBV12-4; lacking DNA, the TRBD1 call made by TCRdb goes unchecked. The CDR3 spans 14 residues. This CDR3 reads CASSLAHPGETQYF.

This chain uses TRBV11-3 with TRBJ1-3. CDR1 and CDR2 from the germline V gene are SGHNT and YENEEA. This CDR3 region has 15 residues. This CDR3 reads CASSSRAASGNTIYF.

V usage is TRBV14 and J usage is TRBJ1-1. The CDR3 length is 14 residues. The germline V gene has CDR1 SGHDN and CDR2 FVKESK. Here the CDR3 reads CASSPKFAWREAFF.

The chain uses TRBV12-3 or TRBV12-4 and TRBJ2-1; the TCRdb call, TRBD2, lacks DNA for checking. The CDR3 covers 16 residues. CDR3 sequence: CASSPRGLAGVLEQFF.

The chain employs TRBV2 and TRBJ2-1. CDR1 is SNHLY, CDR2 FYNNEI, per germline. This CDR3 is built from 15 residues. The CDR3 loop reads CASSYSGRVYNEQFF. The full variable domain, with the rest looked up from reference TRBV2 and TRBJ2-1, is EPEVTQTPSHQVTQMGQEVILRCVPISNHLYFYWYRQILGQKVEFLVSFYNNEISEKSEIFDDQFSVERPDGSNFTLKIRSTKLEDSAMYFCASSYSGRVYNEQFFGPGTRLTVL.

The CDR3 sequence: CASSVASSTGGPHTQYF. This chain links TRBV9 with TRBJ2-3; TCRdb gives TRBD2 as the D gene, but with no DNA this cannot be confirmed. This CDR3 contains 17 residues. The germline V gene has CDR1 SGDLS and CDR2 YYNGEE.

The J gene is TRBJ2-6, the V gene TRBV27; TCRdb selects TRBD1, and the lack of DNA leaves this call unchecked. CDR1 and CDR2 (germline): MNHEY, SMNVEV (reference sequence). This CDR3 is built from 16 residues. The CDR3 sequence is CASSPTGPSGANVLTF.

V and J are TRBV20-1 and TRBJ2-1. The CDR3 loop spans 14 amino acids. The germline CDR1 and CDR2 sequences are DFQATT and SNEGSKA (reference sequence). This chain's CDR3 is CSAIVAGPYSEQFF.

CDR3 in amino acids: CAIRPPSGENTGELFF. The rearrangement links TRBV10-3 to TRBJ2-2; the D call from TCRdb, TRBD2, cannot be confirmed without DNA. This CDR3 is built from 16 residues. CDR1 is ENHRY and CDR2 is SYGVKD in the germline V gene.

The chain combines TRBV5-1 with TRBJ2-2; the TCRdb call, TRBD1, lacks DNA for checking. The germline CDR1 and CDR2 sequences are SGHRS and YFSETQ. This CDR3 is built from 16 residues. Here the CDR3 reads CASSSGQGTFPGELFF.

The chain has TRBV11-2 and TRBJ2-1; checking the TCRdb D call of TRBD2 is not possible without DNA. The CDR3 consists of 18 residues. Germline CDR1 reads SGHAT; CDR2 reads FQNNGV. CDR3 protein: CASSSLLGGRIPYNEQFF.